Each of the 20 T cell receptor beta chains below was sequenced from the same sample in a study of cytomegalovirus exposure and HLA in healthy donors. The primer mix had 60 Vbeta and 13 Jbeta primers. Using immunoSEQ multiplex PCR, the repertoire was profiled, and TCRdb retains in-frame clones only, with some absent. This repertoire shows fewer than 250,000 clones, 75% to 90% found once; its top ten account for over 0.65%. Sequenced sample: PBMCs. The receptors here all came from a boy aged 2 to 10 in good health and CMV-seronegative.

The chain uses TRBV10-3 and TRBJ1-2; the match to TRBD1 covers 8 bases. CDR1 and CDR2 (germline): ENHRY, SYGVKD. The CDR3 has 14 amino acids. Losses at the gene ends were 2 bases for V and 8 bases for J; bases not matched to a gene: 7. The DNA of the CDR3 is TGTGCCATCAGTGAGACCGGGACAGGTCAGGGCTACACCTTC. Encoded protein: CAISETGTGQGYTF.

This clone was recorded once. V gene TRBV19 combines with J gene TRBJ2-1, with D possibly matching TRBD1 (5 bases). The CDR3 has 15 amino acids. The V end was cut by 3 bases, the J end by 12 bases, with 21 bases between. The germline gives CDR1 LNHDA, CDR2 SQIVND (reference sequence). The CDR3 DNA reads as TGTGCCAGTAGTATTGGGCCAGGGCGTAATGAAGTGCAGTTCTTC. As protein: CASSIGPGRNEVQFF. Supplemented by reference TRBV19 and TRBJ2-1, the full variable domain reads DGGITQSPKYLFRKEGQNVTLSCEQNLNHDAMYWYRQDPGQGLRLIYYSQIVNDFQKGDIAEGYSVSREKKESFPLTVTSAQKNPTAFYLCASSIGPGRNEVQFFGPGTRLTVL.

The genes are TRBV30 and TRBJ1-1; no firm D call. The CDR3 sequence is 11 residues long. The germline V and J ends were trimmed by 1 base and 10 bases, with 10 bases remaining between them. In germline, CDR1 is GTSNPN, CDR2 SVGIG (reference sequence). The CDR3 region has the DNA TGTGCCTGGAGTGCGCGGGTCGGAGCTTTCTTT. Protein: CAWSARVGAFF.

V and J are TRBV5-1 and TRBJ1-2; 7 bases line up with TRBD1. The V segment lost 0 bases and the J segment 4 bases; nucleotides outside the gene matches: 6. From germline, CDR1 is SGHRS and CDR2 YFSETQ. The CDR3 extends over 15 amino acids. The CDR3 bases are TGCGCCAGCAGCTTGGGGACAGGAGACTTCTATGGCTACACCTTC. This translates into CASSLGTGDFYGYTF.

This clone showed up just once. This chain connects TRBV19 to TRBJ2-1; tentative D call: TRBD1 (5 bases). Trimming removed 6 bases at V and 0 bases at J, with 9 bases between. CDR3 length: 14 residues. Germline values: CDR1 LNHDA, CDR2 SQIVND (reference sequence). CDR3 bases: TGTGCCAGTAGCCAGGGCAGCTCCTACAATGAGCAGTTCTTC. This codes for CASSQGSSYNEQFF.

The chain recombines TRBV5-5 with TRBJ1-3, with a possible D match to TRBD1 (5 bases). The CDR3 runs to 16 residues. Germline-derived CDR1 and CDR2 are SGHKS and YYEKEE (reference sequence). V was cut by 0 bases and J by 4 bases, with 14 bases left in between. CDR3 sequence (DNA): TGTGCCAGCAGCTTGGCCGGCAGGGCGGGAGGAAACACCATATATTTT. Its translation is CASSLAGRAGGNTIYF.

This chain joins TRBV7-2 and TRBJ1-1; maybe TRBD1 (5 bases). Trimming cost V 2 bases and J 10 bases, with 11 bases left between them. The germline V gene has CDR1 SGHTA and CDR2 FQGNSA. This CDR3 region has 12 residues. In DNA form, the CDR3 reads TGTGCCAGCAGCTTAAACAGGATGAGAGCTTTCTTT. Its translation is CASSLNRMRAFF. The variable domain in full, with the rest retrieved from reference TRBV7-2 and TRBJ1-1, is GAGVSQSPSNKVTEKGKDVELRCDPISGHTALYWYRQSLGQGLEFLIYFQGNSAPDKSGLPSDRFSAERTGGSVSTLTIQRTQQEDSAVYLCASSLNRMRAFFGQGTRLTVV.

The CDR3 region is CASTQGVNDEQYF. DNA for the CDR3: TGTGCCAGCACACAGGGGGTGAACGACGAGCAGTACTTC. The V gene is TRBV7-9, the J gene TRBJ2-7; 8 bases match TRBD1. V lost 7 bases to trimming and J lost 5 bases; unmatched junction nucleotides: 7. The V gene's germline CDR1 is SEHNR and CDR2 FQNEAQ (reference sequence). The CDR3 has 13 amino acids.

The rearrangement uses TRBV6-1 and TRBJ2-7, with 8 positions matching TRBD2. V lost 2 bases to trimming and J lost 1 base; unmatched junction nucleotides: 4. This CDR3 spans 15 amino acids. Looked up from germline, CDR1 is MNHNS and CDR2 is SASEGT. The CDR3 DNA reads as TGTGCCAGCAGTGAATGGGCTAGCGGGTCCTACGAGCAGTACTTC. This encodes CASSEWASGSYEQYF.

The chain recombines TRBV29-1 with TRBJ1-2, with D possibly being TRBD1 (6 bases). The germline V gene encodes CDR1 SQVTM and CDR2 ANQGSEA. This CDR3 has 11 amino acids. Trimming left V 6 bases short and J 4 bases short, with 9 bases between. The DNA for the CDR3 is TGCAGCGTAAGGACAGCCTATGGCTACACCTTC. It translates to CSVRTAYGYTF.

V usage is TRBV28 and J usage is TRBJ2-1, with D unclear. This CDR3 spans 12 amino acids. The V end lost 6 bases, the J end lost 3 bases, and 6 bases lay between the germline ends. Germline V gene lookup returns CDR1 MDHEN and CDR2 SYDVKM. CDR3 in amino acids: CASSYNYNEQFF. The CDR3 DNA sequence: TGTGCCAGCAGCTATAACTACAATGAGCAGTTCTTC.

The gene calls are TRBV11-2 and TRBJ1-1, with D possibly being TRBD1 (6 bases). The V gene lost 0 bases and the J gene lost 7 bases, with 15 bases spanning the gap. Germline V lookup: CDR1 SGHAT, CDR2 FQNNGV. The length of the CDR3 is 15 residues. The CDR3 region is CASSLEAGTRYEAFF. CDR3 nucleotides: TGTGCCAGCAGCTTAGAAGCCGGGACACGTTATGAAGCTTTCTTT.

The genes are TRBV5-1 and TRBJ1-2, with 8 bases aligning to TRBD1. The V gene's germline CDR1 is SGHRS and CDR2 YFSETQ. J gave up 4 bases and V 3 bases, and 5 bases lay outside the gene matches. The CDR3 is 14 residues long. The CDR3 sequence: CASSSLGQGYGYTF. The CDR3 DNA reads TGCGCCAGCAGCTCCCTCGGACAGGGCTATGGCTACACCTTC.

Concerning this clone itself: The identical CDR3 is also encoded by other nucleotide sequences in the sample. The rearrangement uses TRBV9 and TRBJ1-2; 10 bases line up with TRBD1. V gave up 2 bases and J gave up 6 bases; unmatched junction bases: 1. CDR3 size: 13 residues. Germline CDR1 is SGDLS and CDR2 is YYNGEE. DNA for the CDR3: TGTGCCAGCAGCGTCGGACAGGGGGATGGCTACACCTTC. It specifies CASSVGQGDGYTF.

The V and J genes are TRBV21-1 and TRBJ2-7; no DNA check was done on the table's D call, TRBD1. TRBV21-1 is labeled a pseudogene. This CDR3 is 13 amino acids long. The CDR3 DNA reads TGTGCCAGCAGCAGGGCAGTCTACTACGAGCAGTACTTC. This translates into CASSRAVYYEQYF.

V is TRBV30 and J is TRBJ2-1, with a tentative D call TRBD2 (5 bases). V was pared by 3 bases and J by 5 bases, with 11 bases between. This CDR3 region has 13 residues. Per germline, CDR1 GTSNPN and CDR2 SVGIG (reference sequence). Here the CDR3 DNA reads TGTGCCTGGAGGGATAGTAGCGACAATGAGCAGTTCTTC. It specifies CAWRDSSDNEQFF.

CDR3 protein: CASRPGTGNHEQYF. The CDR3 bases are TGTGCCAGCAGACCCGGGACAGGGAACCACGAGCAGTACTTC. J is TRBJ2-7 and V is TRBV5-4; 9 positions agree with TRBD1. The length of the CDR3 is 14 residues. The J segment lost 5 bases and the V segment lost 5 bases, leaving 8 bases of the junction unmatched. Germline V gives CDR1 SGHNT, CDR2 YYREEE (reference sequence).

The chain links TRBV30 to TRBJ1-5; D is possibly TRBD1 (5 bases). Per the germline V gene, CDR1 is GTSNPN and CDR2 is SVGIG (reference sequence). Trimming left V 2 bases short and J 6 bases short, with 11 bases between. The CDR3 has 13 residues. The CDR3 loop is CAWSRGVSQPQHF. CDR3 sequence (DNA): TGTGCCTGGAGTCGGGGGGTCAGTCAGCCCCAGCATTTT.

The V call is TRBV9, the J call TRBJ2-3, with unresolved D. The V gene lost 0 bases and the J gene lost 0 bases, with 11 bases spanning the gap. This CDR3 comprises 16 residues. Looked up from germline, CDR1 is SGDLS and CDR2 is YYNGEE. CDR3 coding DNA: TGTGCCAGCAGCGTAGCTCGACTCACCAGCACAGATACGCAGTATTTT. It codes for CASSVARLTSTDTQYF.

CDR3 protein: CASRKSGQKYNEQFF. The CDR3 DNA is TGTGCCAGCAGGAAATCGGGACAGAAATACAATGAGCAGTTCTTC. The chain joins TRBV7-2 to TRBJ2-1; 7 bases agree with TRBD1. CDR3 length: 15 amino acids. CDR1 and CDR2 from the germline V gene are SGHTA and FQGNSA. V was clipped by 6 bases and J by 4 bases; unmatched bases: 9.